This T cell receptor beta chain was documented in a study of blood T cells in healthy people across ages. Per germline, CDR1 LGHNA and CDR2 YNFKEQ. This CDR3 region has 15 residues. Broader study findings: The study could not conclusively compare naive and antigen-experienced cells, given its unsorted PBMCs.

This clonotype was picked up a small number of times. Antigen unknown. This may stem from a read error, because a much larger clone lies one nucleotide away. The use of a sample-barcoded 5' primer and a J-beta primer mix characterized a second PCR of about 6 to 11 cycles. Every cDNA molecule bore a tag from a template-switch adaptor containing 12 random nucleotides. TCRdb passed the 5' RACE reads through MiXCR, listing each CDR3 protein once. Of fewer than 800,000 distinct CDR3 sequences in the sample, roughly 25% are singletons; the top ten hold under 9.5%. The same data also went into a second study, on T cells of mothers and their children. According to that study: Both sample barcodes and 2-4 random nucleotides came from the M1S primer of the second PCR. Evidence of persistent microchimeric T cell clones was absent.

The TCR originated in a boy between 5 and 17 years old in good health. This chain joins TRBV4-2 and TRBJ2-5, with 8 nucleotides matching TRBD2. The J call may not be correct, given that the DNA end is closer to TRBJ2-7. The sequencing input was blood. CDR3 region: CASSQDSGEAYEQYF. CDR3 coding DNA: TGTGCCAGCAGCCAAGATAGCGGGGAGGCCTACGAGCAGTACTTC.